Reported below is one T cell receptor (beta chain). Its antigen remains unidentified. No much larger clone is present one base from it, and per-base qualities are unavailable. This entry comes from a study of vaccination effects on CD4 cells after COVID-19 (dated 2022 in TCRdb). Regarding the complete study: Participants received two doses of either the BNT162b2 or the mRNA-1273 mRNA SARS-CoV-2 vaccine. Altogether, some 11 COVID-19 convalescent patients and a few SARS-CoV-2-naive healthy vaccine recipients made up the full study. Pre-vaccine samples were collected from two convalescent patients 16 days and one week before the first dose, corresponding to 142 and 148 days after COVID-19 diagnosis. SARS-CoV-2 spike-specific CD4+ TCR repertoires from before and after mRNA vaccination were compared in COVID-19 convalescent patients and in infection-naive vaccine recipients. Cultures from other donors in the study were sequenced using the Oncomine TCR Beta short-read assay on an Illumina iSeq 100.

Library preparation used the immunoSEQ multiplex PCR assay. DNA from the CD4+ T cells that had been cultured and isolated underwent TCR beta CDR3 sequencing. Per the original workflow: Non-productive TCR sequences were removed, reads were trimmed to the CDR3 region, and CDR3s of at least 7 amino acids were retained. The MANAFEST web app was used to identify antigen-specific clonotypes by comparing expansion in peptide wells with expansion in reference cultures. To count as positive, a clone had to show expansion at FDR<0.05 compared with the reference and with all other wells, an odds ratio above 5, and a frequency above 0.1% in two replicate wells. A clonotype was defined as cross-reactive if the clonotype was significantly expanded both in SARS-CoV-2 spike wells and in at least one common cold coronavirus spike condition. Using the stringdist R package, CDR3 similarity was measured by Levenshtein distance, and unrooted trees were constructed with ape in R 3.6.1. This is the immuneACCESS table as TCRdb keeps it, with only in-frame sequences that have V and J called. A part of the clones is gone; compared with another copy, unresolved V genes explain less than half, and the rest is unexplained. D and trimming come from the DNA, and the V and J calls and clone size come from that table. In this sample the table shows approximately 33,000 clones, over 60% of which occur a single time. The top ten clones comprise 15% to 20% of the sample.

The full study reports these points: For convalescent patients, new clones induced by the vaccine made up most of the post-vaccine spike-reactive repertoire, and these new clones were largely distinct from the clones induced by infection. Only a small number of convalescent patients were included, and no early post-infection timepoints were available, which limited the study. Both infection-induced and vaccine-induced clones contracted markedly at late post-vaccination timepoints, which is consistent with waning T cell responses.

To identify antigen-specific CD4+ T cell clonotypes by their expansion, the ViraFEST assay first stimulated PBMC with viral peptide pools and then applied TCR sequencing. After approximately 11 days of culture, CD4+ T cells were isolated with the EasySep CD4+ T cell isolation kit. Convalescent patients had PCR-confirmed SARS-CoV-2 infection between March and December 2020, before Alpha, Beta and Delta variants emerged in the United States. Each well held around 1.9 million PBMC cultured in IMDM containing roughly 5.1% human AB serum, 10 IU/ml IL-2 and gentamicin, along with around 11 ug/ml peptides. On days 3 and 7, half of the culture medium was replaced with fresh IL-2-containing medium. Unless noted otherwise, every peptide stimulation condition was grown in triplicate wells. PBMC were separated from whole blood using Ficoll-Paque Plus gradient centrifugation and were then either cryopreserved at -140C or used fresh. The overlapping peptide pools covered the spike proteins of SARS-CoV-2 and of the common cold coronaviruses HCoV-NL63, HCoV-OC43 and HCoV-229E. Genomic DNA was extracted from cultured CD4+ T cells with the QIAamp micro DNA kit.

This receptor was identified in a human donor who had a prior SARS-CoV-2 infection. The specimen was CD4+ T cells from PBMCs cultured with HCoV-NL63 spike peptides, collected before COVID-19 vaccination. According to the study, the label for this sample's cell subset or site signals: HCoV-NL63 spike overlapping peptide pool stimulation.

The CDR3 sequence is CSASPTGVTYNEQFF. The nucleotides are TGCAGCGCCTCGCCGACAGGGGTCACCTACAATGAGCAGTTCTTC. Here the chain combines TRBV29-1 and TRBJ2-1; TRBD1 matches 8 bases in the middle. V is pruned by 7 bases and J by 2 bases, leaving 10 bases of the junction without a gene match. Including the terminal cysteine and phenylalanine, the CDR3 comprises 15 residues. Only CDR3 DNA is held: 45 bases, read in frame from base 1. CDR1 and CDR2 were assigned from the germline V gene as SQVTM and ANQGSEA.